This TCR beta chain is from a study of T cell changes during pregnancy in multiple sclerosis. Trimming removed 5 bases from V and 2 bases from J; junction bases left unmatched: 6. The CDR3 extends over 15 amino acids. The V gene's germline CDR1 is MDHEN and CDR2 SYDVKM. The data were produced by immunoSEQ multiplex PCR, yet TCRdb's version contains in-frame clones alone and is incomplete. The sample holds around 70,000 clones, approximately 92% seen once. The sample here was peripheral blood, taken before pregnancy. The rearrangement joins TRBV28 to TRBJ2-1; the match to TRBD1 covers 7 bases. The source of this sequence is a female donor with multiple sclerosis, enrolled in a pregnancy study. The DNA of the CDR3 is TGTGCCAGCAGTGGAACAGGGGCTACCTACAATGAGCAGTTCTTC. This codes for CASSGTGATYNEQFF.